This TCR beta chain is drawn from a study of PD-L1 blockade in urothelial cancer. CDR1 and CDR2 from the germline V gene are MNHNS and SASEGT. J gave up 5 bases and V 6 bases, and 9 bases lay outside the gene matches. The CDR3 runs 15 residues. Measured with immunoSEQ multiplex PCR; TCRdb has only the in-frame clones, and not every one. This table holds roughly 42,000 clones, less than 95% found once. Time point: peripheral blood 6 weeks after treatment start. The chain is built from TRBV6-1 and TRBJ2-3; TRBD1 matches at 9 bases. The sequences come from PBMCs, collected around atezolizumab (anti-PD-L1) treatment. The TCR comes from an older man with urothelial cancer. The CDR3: CASRPGQGLRDTQYF. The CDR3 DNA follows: TGTGCCAGCAGGCCGGGACAGGGTTTACGAGATACGCAGTATTTT.